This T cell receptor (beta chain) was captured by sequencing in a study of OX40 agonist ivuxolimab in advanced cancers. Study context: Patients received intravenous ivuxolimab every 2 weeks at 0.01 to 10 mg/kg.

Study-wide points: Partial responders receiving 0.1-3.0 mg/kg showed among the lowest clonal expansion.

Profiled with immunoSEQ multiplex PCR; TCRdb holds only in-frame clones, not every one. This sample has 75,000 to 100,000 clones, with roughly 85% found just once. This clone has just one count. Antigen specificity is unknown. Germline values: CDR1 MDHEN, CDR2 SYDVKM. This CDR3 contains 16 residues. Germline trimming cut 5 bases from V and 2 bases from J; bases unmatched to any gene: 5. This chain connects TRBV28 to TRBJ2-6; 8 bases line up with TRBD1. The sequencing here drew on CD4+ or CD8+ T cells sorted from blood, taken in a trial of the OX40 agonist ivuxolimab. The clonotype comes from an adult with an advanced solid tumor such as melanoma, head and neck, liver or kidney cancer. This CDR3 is CASSGPDRAGANVLTF. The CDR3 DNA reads TGTGCCAGCAGTGGGCCGGACAGGGCTGGGGCCAACGTCCTGACTTTC. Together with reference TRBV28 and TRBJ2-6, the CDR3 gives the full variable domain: DVKVTQSSRYLVKRTGEKVFLECVQDMDHENMFWYRQDPGLGLRLIYFSYDVKMKEKGDIPEGYSVSREKKERFSLILESASTNQTSMYLCASSGPDRAGANVLTFGAGSRLTVL.